This T cell receptor beta chain was sequenced for a study of cytomegalovirus exposure and HLA in healthy donors. Notes on this clone: As yet, its antigen is unknown.

Points from the study as a whole: It was reportedly the case that the classifier diagnosed cytomegalovirus status with high specificity and sensitivity. In a later analysis, V- and J-gene trimming of beta chains associated with a DCLRE1C missense variant, replicated independently. Available immune exposure information covered CMV serostatus only.

60 Vbeta and 13 Jbeta primers were used in PCR. The protocol was immunoSEQ multiplex PCR, while the TCRdb copy is restricted to in-frame clones and leaves out a portion. The profile covers about 85,000 clones, with roughly 70% appearing a single time and around 2.3% taken by the ten largest. The source material was PBMCs. This TCR was sampled from a man younger than 40 in good health and CMV-seronegative.

The CDR3 DNA reads TGTGCCAGCTCACCAGAATTCGGGGAGAGGAATCAGCCCCAGCATTTT. Translated, it gives CASSPEFGERNQPQHF. The genes are TRBV18 and TRBJ1-5; unclear D gene. The CDR3 sequence is 16 residues long. V shed 2 bases and J shed 4 bases, with 15 bases lying between them. Germline lookup yields CDR1 KGHSH and CDR2 LQKENI.